The 16 T cell receptor beta chains presented below share a single source sample, sequenced in a study of shared clonotypes between healthy human individuals. The protocol was immunoSEQ multiplex PCR, while the TCRdb copy is restricted to in-frame clones and leaves out a portion. The table shows fewer than 3 million clones, with roughly 90% occurring only once. The specimen was naive CD4+ T cells from PBMCs. Subset defined: CD45RA+ positively selected. The receptors shown here come from a man in his late teens or twenties in good health. Some clones in this sample may be carry-over from other donors' samples.

The chain recombines TRBV10-3 with TRBJ1-2, with TRBD1 matching 7 bases. With 2 bases clipped from V and 8 bases from J, the junction kept 8 bases outside the gene matches. The germline V gene has CDR1 ENHRY and CDR2 SYGVKD. CDR3 length equals 14 residues. CDR3 DNA sequence: TGTGCCATCAGTGAGGCGGGACAGATGCGGGGCTACACCTTC. Its protein product is CAISEAGQMRGYTF.

This rearrangement joins TRBV5-4 to TRBJ2-5; D ambiguous. The V end was cut by 4 bases, the J end by 1 base, with 11 bases between. In germline, CDR1 is SGHNT, CDR2 YYREEE (reference sequence). The CDR3 runs to 14 residues. For the CDR3, the DNA is TGTGCCAGCAGCCGCGACGGATCCCAAGAGACCCAGTACTTC. This translates into CASSRDGSQETQYF.

The rearrangement uses TRBV15 and TRBJ2-7; TRBD1 matches 7 bases. Germline V gene sequence: CDR1 LNHNV, CDR2 YYDKDF (reference sequence). CDR3 length: 13 residues. V was clipped by 3 bases and J by 6 bases; unmatched bases: 5. This chain's CDR3 is CATSRDRLREQYF. The CDR3 DNA reads TGTGCCACCAGCAGGGACAGGCTTCGCGAGCAGTACTTC.

V and J are TRBV15 and TRBJ2-2, with D unresolved. The CDR3 is 13 residues long. V lost 2 bases, J lost 6 bases, and 7 bases lay in between. In germline, CDR1 is LNHNV, CDR2 YYDKDF (reference sequence). CDR3 in amino acids: CATSRKGSGELFF. The CDR3 nucleotides are TGTGCCACCAGCAGAAAAGGGTCCGGGGAGCTGTTTTTT.

The chain has TRBV29-1 and TRBJ1-3; D not resolved. This CDR3 contains 13 residues. The germline V gene encodes CDR1 SQVTM and CDR2 ANQGSEA. Trimming took 3 bases from V and 2 from J, leaving 8 bases between them. In DNA form, the CDR3 reads TGCAGCGTTGATTCGGGCCCTGGAAACACCATATATTTT. Its protein is CSVDSGPGNTIYF.

This sequence joins TRBV5-1 and TRBJ2-1; D unclear. With 0 bases removed from V and 3 bases from J, the gap between germline ends came to 10 bases. The germline V gene has CDR1 SGHRS and CDR2 YFSETQ. The CDR3 loop spans 15 amino acids. CDR3 sequence: CASSLADPDYNEQFF. In DNA, the CDR3 is TGCGCCAGCAGCTTGGCGGACCCGGACTACAATGAGCAGTTCTTC. Based on the CDR3 plus reference TRBV5-1 and TRBJ2-1, the full variable domain is KAGVTQTPRYLIKTRGQQVTLSCSPISGHRSVSWYQQTPGQGLQFLFEYFSETQRNKGNFPGRFSGRQFSNSRSEMNVSTLELGDSALYLCASSLADPDYNEQFFGPGTRLTVL.

This sequence joins TRBV5-1 and TRBJ2-3, with 10 bases identical to TRBD2. This CDR3 comprises 16 residues. Germline CDR1 SGHRS, CDR2 YFSETQ. V dropped 5 bases and J dropped 3; count of bases not matched to a gene: 9. The CDR3 DNA follows: TGCGCCAGCAGTTACCTAGCGGGAGATCCAACAGATACGCAGTATTTT. It encodes CASSYLAGDPTDTQYF.

The chain is built from TRBV5-1 and TRBJ1-1; TRBD1 might be the D (5 bases). CDR3 length: 15 residues. V dropped 2 bases and J dropped 1 base, with 12 bases sitting between them. Germline V gene sequence: CDR1 SGHRS, CDR2 YFSETQ. CDR3 in DNA: TGCGCCAGCAGCTTTGATGACAGCACGAACACTGAAGCTTTCTTT. Translation: CASSFDDSTNTEAFF.

V and J are TRBV19 and TRBJ1-5; D unclear. Trimming left V 3 bases short and J 2 bases short, with 14 bases between. Germline values: CDR1 LNHDA, CDR2 SQIVND (reference sequence). The CDR3 extends over 16 amino acids. CDR3 region: CASSMGSGRGNQPQHF. The CDR3 nucleotides are TGTGCCAGTAGTATGGGCTCAGGAAGGGGCAATCAGCCCCAGCATTTT.

A word on this clone: One end of the junction is discordant with germline, which a read error may explain. The chain joins TRBV2 to TRBJ2-7; 9 positions agree with TRBD2. Germline CDR1 reads SNHLY; CDR2 reads FYNNEI. The CDR3 sequence is 15 residues long. The CDR3 sequence is CACRTSERSSYEQYF. The CDR3 nucleotides are TGTGCCTGCAGGACTAGCGAAAGGAGCTCCTACGAGCAGTACTTC. The complete variable domain, with remaining parts taken from reference TRBV2 and TRBJ2-7, reads EPEVTQTPSHQVTQMGQEVILRCVPISNHLYFYWYRQILGQKVEFLVSFYNNEISEKSEIFDDQFSVERPDGSNFTLKIRSTKLEDSAMYFCACRTSERSSYEQYFGPGTRLTVT.

J is TRBJ1-1 and V is TRBV11-2; D is undetermined. Trimming removed 1 base at V and 4 bases at J, with 10 bases between. CDR1 and CDR2 (germline): SGHAT, FQNNGV. The CDR3 sequence is 14 residues long. The CDR3: CASSLAALGTEAFF. The CDR3, as DNA: TGTGCCAGCAGCTTAGCTGCCCTTGGCACTGAAGCTTTCTTT.

This chain links TRBV19 with TRBJ2-7, with 10 bases lining up with TRBD1. The CDR3 contains 14 residues. The trim removed 7 bases at V and 4 bases at J, leaving 7 bases unmatched. Looked up from germline, CDR1 is LNHDA and CDR2 is SQIVND (reference sequence). CDR3 sequence (DNA): TGTGCCAGTACCCCGGGACAGGGGATTTACGAGCAGTACTTC. Translation gives CASTPGQGIYEQYF.

V and J are TRBV6-5 and TRBJ1-2, with unresolved D. Germline assignment: CDR1 MNHEY and CDR2 SVGAGI. This CDR3 region has 13 residues. Trimming stripped 2 bases from V and 4 bases from J, with 8 bases between. CDR3 amino acids: CASSYGSFYGYTF. The CDR3 nucleotides are TGTGCCAGCAGTTACGGCAGTTTCTATGGCTACACCTTC.

The chain uses TRBV5-6 and TRBJ2-7, with D hard to call. The V gene lost 2 bases and the J gene lost 5 bases, with 8 bases spanning the gap. Germline values: CDR1 SGHDT, CDR2 YYEEEE. The CDR3 contains 12 residues. CDR3 loop: CASSLRAHEQYF. CDR3 sequence (DNA): TGTGCCAGCAGCTTAAGGGCCCACGAGCAGTACTTC.

The gene calls are TRBV7-9 and TRBJ2-7; D possibly matches TRBD1 or TRBD2 (7 bases each). Trimming removed 4 bases from V and 6 bases from J, with 13 bases in between. This CDR3 spans 13 amino acids. In germline, CDR1 is SEHNR, CDR2 FQNEAQ (reference sequence). CDR3 in amino acids: CASSSGGVPEQYF. DNA for the CDR3: TGTGCCAGCAGCTCAGGGGGGGTTCCCGAGCAGTACTTC.

With respect to this clone: The sample carries other DNA sequences with the same CDR3. This rearrangement joins TRBV5-1 to TRBJ2-3; TRBD1 matches at 8 bases. CDR1 and CDR2 from the germline V gene are SGHRS and YFSETQ. Unmatched junction bases numbered 4, after V lost 4 bases and J lost 6 bases. The CDR3 loop spans 13 amino acids. The DNA for the CDR3 is TGCGCCAGCAGCAGTGGACAGGGCGATACGCAGTATTTT. This codes for CASSSGQGDTQYF.